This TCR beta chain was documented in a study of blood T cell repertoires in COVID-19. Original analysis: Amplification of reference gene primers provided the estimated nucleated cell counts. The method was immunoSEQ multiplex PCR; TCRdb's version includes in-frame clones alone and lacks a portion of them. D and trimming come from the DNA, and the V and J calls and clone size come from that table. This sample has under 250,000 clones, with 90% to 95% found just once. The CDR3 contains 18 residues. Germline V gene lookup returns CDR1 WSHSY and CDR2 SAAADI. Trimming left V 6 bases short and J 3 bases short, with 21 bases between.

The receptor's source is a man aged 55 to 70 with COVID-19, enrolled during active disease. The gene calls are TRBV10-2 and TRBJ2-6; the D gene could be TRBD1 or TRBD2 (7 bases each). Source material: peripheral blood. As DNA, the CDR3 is TGCGCCAGCAGCGAGGGAGGGGGCGTTTATAATGGGGCCAACGTCCTGACTTTC. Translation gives CASSEGGGVYNGANVLTF.